This is a list of T cell receptor beta chains from one sample in a study of CD8+ T cells in alopecia areata. TCRdb's copy holds only in-frame clones and misses some; the assay was immunoSEQ multiplex PCR. Counted here are 120,000 to 150,000 clones, roughly 48% occurring once; the ten biggest clones make up over 5.5%. The sequenced sample was CD4+ T cells sorted from blood. The receptors originated from a human donor with alopecia areata. Both conserved end residues are part of each CDR3. A D gene is named only where the DNA matches it firmly. Some rows mark clone size as missing; the rest say once, few, many or name a class of expanded clone.

TRBV4-1,-,-,TRBJ1-1,TGCGCCAGCAGTAACCAGGAGAACACTGAAGCTTTCTTT,CASSNQENTEAFF
TRBV5-1,TRBD2,-,TRBJ2-5,TGCGCCAGCAGCCCCCTGGGAGGGACCGGTGAGACCCAGTACTTC,CASSPLGGTGETQYF
TRBV29-1,TRBD2,-,TRBJ2-1,TGCAGCGTAGCGACAGGGACTAGCGGGAGAGGCAATGAGCAGTTCTTC,CSVATGTSGRGNEQFF
TRBV25-1,-,-,TRBJ2-7,TGTGCCAGCAGGTCGGGTTCCTACGAGCAGTACTTC,CASRSGSYEQYF
TRBV28,TRBD1,-,TRBJ2-7,TGTGCCAGCCGGAGCCCGGGACAGCACGAGCAGTACTTC,CASRSPGQHEQYF
TRBV15,-,few,TRBJ1-2,TGTGCCACCAGCAGAGATCCTAACTATGGCTACACCTTC,CATSRDPNYGYTF
TRBV14,-,-,TRBJ2-7,TGTGCCAGCAGCCAAGATCTGGTGGTCCACGAGCAGTACTTC,CASSQDLVVHEQYF
TRBV27,-,-,TRBJ1-3,TGTGCCAGCAGTTTATACGGGGTCAGAACCCTCTCTGGAAACACCATATATTTT,CASSLYGVRTLSGNTIYF
TRBV11-1,TRBD2,-,TRBJ2-3,TGTGCCAGCAGCTTACTAGCGGGAGGACAAACAGATACGCAGTATTTT,CASSLLAGGQTDTQYF
TRBV27,TRBD2,-,TRBJ2-1,TGTGCCACCAGTCCTTGGCTAGCGGGACGGCAGTTCTTC,CATSPWLAGRQFF
TRBV7-9,-,-,TRBJ2-6,TGTGCCAGCACTCCACCCAACGTCCTGACTTTC,CASTPPNVLTF
TRBV30,TRBD2,once,TRBJ2-1,TGTGCCTGGAGTGTAACCCCCTCCAGACTAGCGCGGGGGTACAATGAGCAGTTCTTC,CAWSVTPSRLARGYNEQFF
TRBV28,-,-,TRBJ2-5,TGTGCCAGCAGTTCCGCCGAGTGGGCCCAGTACTTC,CASSSAEWAQYF
TRBV5-1,TRBD2,few,TRBJ2-5,TGCGCCAGCAGCTCACCGGGAGGGCGAGAGACCCAGTACTTC,CASSSPGGRETQYF
TRBV27,-,few,TRBJ2-7,TGTGCCAGCAGTTTAGCCACAGGGTGGGAGCAGTACTTC,CASSLATGWEQYF
TRBV5-1,-,-,TRBJ2-5,TGCGCCAGCAGCTTGTCCCAGGGTCAAGAGACCCAGTACTTC,CASSLSQGQETQYF
TRBV29-1,-,few,TRBJ2-3,TGCAGCGTTGCAGGGGCTCGAGATACGCAGTATTTT,CSVAGARDTQYF
TRBV7-9,-,-,TRBJ2-7,TGTGCCAGCAGCTTAGTTTACGAGCAGTACTTC,CASSLVYEQYF
TRBV27,-,-,TRBJ1-1,TGTGCCAGCAGTTCCCTACAGGGTATGAACACTGAAGCTTTCTTT,CASSSLQGMNTEAFF
TRBV19,TRBD2,few,TRBJ2-1,TGTGCCAGTAGTATAAGGTCTAGCGGGAGAAGGACCTACAATGAGCAGTTCTTC,CASSIRSSGRRTYNEQFF
TRBV5-6,TRBD2,-,TRBJ2-6,TGTGCCAGCAGCGGGCGGGAGGCTGGGGCCAACGTCCTGACTTTC,CASSGREAGANVLTF
TRBV7-3,TRBD2,-,TRBJ2-1,TGTGCCAGCAGCATTGGGACTAGCGGGAGCTACAATGAGCAGTTCTTC,CASSIGTSGSYNEQFF
TRBV5-1,-,few,TRBJ2-1,TGCGCCAGCAGCTTCCGGGCCTACAATGAGCAGTTCTTC,CASSFRAYNEQFF
TRBV28,-,-,TRBJ2-6,TGTGCCAGCGCAGGGGCGCGTCTCGTCCGGACTGGGGCCAACGTCCTGACTTTC,CASAGARLVRTGANVLTF
TRBV5-1,-,once,TRBJ2-1,TGCGCCAGCAGCTTGGCTCGTTACAATGAGCAGTTCTTC,CASSLARYNEQFF
TRBV6-5,-,-,TRBJ2-7,TGTGCCAGCAGTCTAGGACAGCTCTACGAGCAGTACTTC,CASSLGQLYEQYF
TRBV4-1,-,-,TRBJ1-1,TGCGCCAGCAGCCAGTGGGACGGGGAAGCTTTCTTT,CASSQWDGEAFF
TRBV7-6,-,-,TRBJ1-2,TGTGCCACCCGATCCATTCAGGGAAACTATGGCTACACCTTC,CATRSIQGNYGYTF
TRBV6-1,-,-,TRBJ2-7,TGTGCCAGCAAGCTAAGCTCCTACGAGCAGTACTTC,CASKLSSYEQYF
TRBV5-1,-,-,TRBJ2-5,TGCGCCAGCAGCTTGCTCCAAGAGACCCAGTACTTC,CASSLLQETQYF
TRBV6-6,-,-,TRBJ2-1,TGTGCCAGTTCAAACGCGCTACTCTACTACAATGAGCAGTTCTTC,CASSNALLYYNEQFF
TRBV7-9,-,-,TRBJ2-7,TGTGCCAGCAGCTTAGGGATGGGGATGGACCACGAGCAGTACTTC,CASSLGMGMDHEQYF
TRBV29-1,-,-,TRBJ2-1,TGCAGCGTCTCGAAACCACCGGGAAATGAGCAGTTCTTC,CSVSKPPGNEQFF
TRBV5-1,-,-,TRBJ2-3,TGCGCCAGCAGCTTGGAGCGGTTGTCGGGGACTACAGATACGCAGTATTTT,CASSLERLSGTTDTQYF
TRBV6-1,TRBD1,-,TRBJ2-7,TGTGCCAGCACCACCGGGACAGGTGACGAGCAGTACTTC,CASTTGTGDEQYF
TRBV29-1,-,few,TRBJ1-1,TGCAGCGTTGGGTCGATCGAAGCTTTCTTT,CSVGSIEAFF
TRBV4-1,TRBD2,-,TRBJ2-1,TGCGCCAGCAGCCAAGACGAGGTAGCGGGAGGGCCTTACAATGAGCAGTTCTTC,CASSQDEVAGGPYNEQFF
TRBV28,-,-,TRBJ1-5,TGTGCCAGCAGTTTCATCGGGGGGCACCAGGCCCAGCATTTT,CASSFIGGHQAQHF
TRBV28,-,-,TRBJ2-7,TGTGCCAGCAGGGGATCCTACGAGCAGTACTTC,CASRGSYEQYF
TRBV11-2,-,-,TRBJ2-5,TGTGCCAGCAGCCTAAATACGGGGACCCAGTACTTC,CASSLNTGTQYF
TRBV27,-,few,TRBJ2-5,TGTGCCAGCCACTCCCTTGTTGGGGAGACCCAGTACTTC,CASHSLVGETQYF
TRBV2,-,-,TRBJ1-1,TGTGCCAGCAGTGCAGGGCGGACTGTGGGGGCTTTCTTT,CASSAGRTVGAFF
TRBV5-1,-,once,TRBJ1-2,TGCGCCAGCAGCTTGGATGGGCTCTCCGACTACACCTTC,CASSLDGLSDYTF
TRBV29-1,-,-,TRBJ2-1,TGCAGCGTAAGACGCTTAGGTGGGTCGAGGGAAGGGGTCAATGAGCAGTTCTTC,CSVRRLGGSREGVNEQFF
TRBV4-1,-,once,TRBJ2-2,TGCGCCAGCAGCCAAGAAGCCGGGGAGCTGTTTTTT,CASSQEAGELFF
TRBV29-1,-,-,TRBJ2-1,TGCAGCGTTGGGGCGAGATTCATCGATGAGCAGTTCTTC,CSVGARFIDEQFF
TRBV29-1,-,-,TRBJ2-7,TGCAGCGTTGCGGGATTGAGGGGCTCCTACGAGCAGTACTTC,CSVAGLRGSYEQYF
TRBV27,-,-,TRBJ2-5,TGTGCCAGCAGTTTATTGTTCCGCGGGCCCCAGTACTTC,CASSLLFRGPQYF
TRBV5-1,TRBD2,-,TRBJ2-3,TGCGCCAGCAGCCAGGGGACTAGCGGGAACACAGATACGCAGTATTTT,CASSQGTSGNTDTQYF
TRBV25-1,-,once,TRBJ2-3,TGTGCCAGCAGTCCGTCGAGGGGGATGATCGGAGATACGCAGTATTTT,CASSPSRGMIGDTQYF
TRBV29-1,-,few,TRBJ2-2,TGCAGCGTTGTACTCACCGGGGAGCTGTTTTTT,CSVVLTGELFF
TRBV9,TRBD1,few,TRBJ1-1,TGTGCCAGCAGCGCCGAAGACAGGGTGGACACTGAAGCTTTCTTT,CASSAEDRVDTEAFF
TRBV28,TRBD1,-,TRBJ1-2,TGTGCCAGCACCATCCCGGGACAGGGGGATGGCTACACCTTC,CASTIPGQGDGYTF
TRBV21-1,-,-,TRBJ2-3,TGTGCCAGCAGCGTCAGGGCCACTAGCAGTCACACAGATACGCAGTATTTT,CASSVRATSSHTDTQYF